Listed below are T cell receptor beta chains from one sample, sequenced in a study of shared clonotypes between healthy human individuals. The protocol was immunoSEQ multiplex PCR, while the TCRdb copy is restricted to in-frame clones and leaves out a portion. The table includes 2 million to 2.5 million clones, about 94% detected once. Sequences were obtained from naive CD4+ T cells sorted from blood. Every receptor here comes from a man aged 18 to 30 in good health. Both conserved end residues are part of each CDR3. Fields, in order: V gene, CDR3 length, clone size, D gene, J gene, CDR3 DNA, CDR3 protein. The D gene is left open where the match is weak. Not every row has a clone size; where given, it reads once, few, many or a size class.

>TRBV6-5|14|-|TRBD1|TRBJ1-2
TGTGCCAGCACCCGGACAGGCGTCCGTTATGGCTACACCTTC
CASTRTGVRYGYTF
>TRBV18|14|-|-|TRBJ1-5
TGTGCCAGCTCACCAATCCAGTTCGGTCAGCCCCAGCATTTT
CASSPIQFGQPQHF
>TRBV5-6|18|-|-|TRBJ1-3
TGTGCCAGCAGCCCCGCCAGAAGCCACCAGATGACTGGAAACACCATATATTTT
CASSPARSHQMTGNTIYF
>TRBV15|14|-|-|TRBJ1-2
TGTGCCACCAGCAGAGTTGACAGGAACTATGGCTACACCTTC
CATSRVDRNYGYTF
>TRBV15|13|-|TRBD1|TRBJ1-2
TGTGCCACCAGCAAGGGGGCTCAAAATGGCTACACCTTC
CATSKGAQNGYTF
>TRBV16|16|-|-|TRBJ1-6
TGTGCCAGCAGCCAATCAGTAGGGCACCTTGGTTCACCCCTCCACTTT
CASSQSVGHLGSPLHF
>TRBV6-5|11|-|-|TRBJ1-2
TGTGCCAGCAGTGGGATCGGCGGCTACACCTTC
CASSGIGGYTF
>TRBV2|14|-|-|TRBJ1-1
TGTGCCAGCAGCAGCGGGACACAGGGCACTGAAGCTTTCTTT
CASSSGTQGTEAFF
>TRBV10-3|15|-|TRBD2|TRBJ2-3
TGTGCCATCCGAGGTGTAACTAGCGGAACAGATACGCAGTATTTT
CAIRGVTSGTDTQYF
>TRBV11-2|13|-|-|TRBJ1-1
TGTGCCAGCAGCTTAGGAAGGGGCGCGGGGGCTTTCTTT
CASSLGRGAGAFF
>TRBV6-5|15|few|-|TRBJ1-2
TGTGCCAGCAGTTACTCCGCAGAGCTTTTCTATGGCTACACCTTC
CASSYSAELFYGYTF
>TRBV7-9|14|-|-|TRBJ2-7
TGTGCCAGCAGCTTACCAGTCAGCTCCTACGAGCAGTACTTC
CASSLPVSSYEQYF
>TRBV30|14|-|TRBD2|TRBJ2-7
TGTGCCTGGAGTGTAAGCGGGGGGCCCTACGAGCAGTACTTC
CAWSVSGGPYEQYF
>TRBV5-5|16|-|-|TRBJ2-2
TGTGCCAGCAGCTTGGGAGGGCTAGGAGCCCCCGGGGAGCTGTTTTTT
CASSLGGLGAPGELFF
>TRBV5-1|14|-|-|TRBJ1-1
TGCGCCAGCAGCTTGTGGAAGACGAACACTGAAGCTTTCTTT
CASSLWKTNTEAFF
>TRBV2|14|-|TRBD2|TRBJ2-1
TGTGCCAGCAGTTCCCGAGAGACTAGCGGCGAGCAGTTCTTC
CASSSRETSGEQFF
>TRBV30|12|-|-|TRBJ1-6
TGTGCCTGGACCAGCGATAATTCACCCCTCCACTTT
CAWTSDNSPLHF
>TRBV5-1|14|-|TRBD1|TRBJ2-5
TGCGCCAGCAGCCCAGGACAGGGGAGAGAGACCCAGTACTTC
CASSPGQGRETQYF
>TRBV6-5|16|once|TRBD2|TRBJ2-2
TGTGCCAGCAGTTACGCGGGGGAGGCGGCCACCGGGGAGCTGTTTTTT
CASSYAGEAATGELFF
>TRBV18|16|-|-|TRBJ2-7
TGTGCCAGCTCACCCCTTAGCGGCAGGGGCCGCCTCGAGCAGTACTTC
CASSPLSGRGRLEQYF
>TRBV6-5|13|-|TRBD1|TRBJ2-7
TGTGCCAGCAGTAGGGACAGGGGGGGAGAGCAGTACTTC
CASSRDRGGEQYF
>TRBV28|14|-|-|TRBJ1-6
TGTGCCAGCAGTGCCGCAGGGGAAAATTCACCCCTCCACTTT
CASSAAGENSPLHF
>TRBV4-1|15|-|-|TRBJ1-1
TGCGCCAGCAGCCATGCAAAACCGACGAACACTGAAGCTTTCTTT
CASSHAKPTNTEAFF
>TRBV12-5|13|once|TRBD1|TRBJ2-7
TGTGCTAGTGGTTTGATCAGGGGGCTCGAGCAGTACTTC
CASGLIRGLEQYF
>TRBV14|13|-|TRBD1|TRBJ1-2
TGTGCCAGCAGCCCGCTACGGGACAGTGGCTACACCTTC
CASSPLRDSGYTF
>TRBV27|16|-|-|TRBJ1-3
TGTGCCAGCAGTCCACCAGACAGAAACTCTGGAAACACCATATATTTT
CASSPPDRNSGNTIYF
>TRBV15|14|-|-|TRBJ2-7
TGTGCCACCAGCAGAGATCGGGACTTCTACGAGCAGTACTTC
CATSRDRDFYEQYF
>TRBV6-5|14|-|-|TRBJ1-4
TGTGCCAGCAACTCCGGGATAAGGGATGAAAAACTGTTTTTT
CASNSGIRDEKLFF
>TRBV7-2|14|-|-|TRBJ2-2
TGTGCCAGCAGCAGGACAATCAGCACCGGGGAGCTGTTTTTT
CASSRTISTGELFF
>TRBV20-1|11|-|-|TRBJ2-7
TGCAGTGCTAGAGATGACGGCGAGCAGTACTTC
CSARDDGEQYF
>TRBV5-1|17|-|TRBD2|TRBJ2-1
TGCGCCAGCAGCCCGCGATCACTAGCGGGGATCTACAATGAGCAGTTCTTC
CASSPRSLAGIYNEQFF
>TRBV7-5|17|-|-|TRBJ2-7
TGTGCCAGAAGCTTAACCGGGACTAGCGGACCTACCTACGAGCAGTACTTC
CARSLTGTSGPTYEQYF
>TRBV19|16|-|TRBD1|TRBJ1-6
TGTGCCAGTAAGAGAGACAGGGCGGCCTATAATTCACCCCTCCACTTT
CASKRDRAAYNSPLHF
>TRBV12-5|12|-|-|TRBJ1-1
TGTGCTAGTGGTCCCGAGCAAACTGAAGCTTTCTTT
CASGPEQTEAFF
>TRBV5-4|13|-|-|TRBJ2-1
TGTGCCAGCAGCTTGGAACAGTACAATGAGCAGTTCTTC
CASSLEQYNEQFF
>TRBV30|12|-|-|TRBJ1-2
TGTGCCTGGACCTCAGCGGCTTATGGCTACACCTTC
CAWTSAAYGYTF
>TRBV4-1|14|-|TRBD1|TRBJ1-2
TGCGCCAGCAGTCATGAGACAGGGAGCTATGGCTACACCTTC
CASSHETGSYGYTF
>TRBV5-4|13|-|-|TRBJ2-7
TGTGCCAGCAGCCGACTAGGAAGCTACGAGCAGTACTTC
CASSRLGSYEQYF
>TRBV19|14|-|-|TRBJ1-6
TGTGCCAGTAGCCATCCGGGACCAAATTCACCCCTCCACTTT
CASSHPGPNSPLHF
>TRBV18|18|-|-|TRBJ1-2
TGTGCCAGCTCATCGATCTTATCAGGTCAGAAAGGGCGCTATGGCTACACCTTC
CASSSILSGQKGRYGYTF
>TRBV5-8|12|-|-|TRBJ1-1
TGTGCCAGCAGCCCCCTTGACAGGACCGCTTTCTTT
CASSPLDRTAFF
>TRBV6-5|14|-|-|TRBJ2-3
TGTGCCAGCAGTCGAGGCGGGAGCACAGATACGCAGTATTTT
CASSRGGSTDTQYF
>TRBV20-1|8|once|-|TRBJ2-3
TGCAGCCCTAATACGCAGTATTTT
CSPNTQYF
>TRBV19|16|-|TRBD2|TRBJ2-1
TGTGCCAGTAGTATGTTAGCGGGGGGGTACTACAATGAGCAGTTCTTC
CASSMLAGGYYNEQFF
>TRBV2|15|once|TRBD1|TRBJ2-4
TGTGCCAGCAGTTCCGGGACAGGGGGAGGAAACATTCAGTACTTC
CASSSGTGGGNIQYF
>TRBV20-1|11|once|-|TRBJ1-1
TGCAGTGCTAGTCGGGGGACTGAAGCTTTCTTT
CSASRGTEAFF
>TRBV6-5|14|-|-|TRBJ1-3
TGTGCCAGCAGTTCCGGGAAGCTCGGAAACACCATATATTTT
CASSSGKLGNTIYF
>TRBV10-3|13|-|-|TRBJ2-5
TGTGCCATCAGTGAAGGTGGTGGCGAGACCCAGTACTTC
CAISEGGGETQYF
>TRBV11-2|12|-|TRBD1|TRBJ1-2
TGTGCCAGCAGCTTGAGGGGACAGAACTACACCTTC
CASSLRGQNYTF
>TRBV5-4|13|-|-|TRBJ1-2
TGTGCCAGCAGCTTTGGGCAAAACTATGGCTACACCTTC
CASSFGQNYGYTF
>TRBV28|11|-|-|TRBJ2-3
TGTGCCAGCAAATTCTCAGATACGCAGTATTTT
CASKFSDTQYF
>TRBV10-1|13|-|-|TRBJ2-7
TGCGCCACCTCGACGGACGGCTTCTACGAGCAGTACTTC
CATSTDGFYEQYF